One sample yielded the 4 T cell receptor beta chains listed below, sequenced in a study of T cell responses to AZD1222 COVID-19 vaccine. Using immunoSEQ multiplex PCR, the repertoire was profiled, and TCRdb retains in-frame clones only, with some absent. Of around 140,000 clones listed, over 85% were seen once; the top ten hold approximately 1.7%. The specimen comprised peripheral blood, sampled on day 0 of AZD1222 vaccination. Receptor source: an adult in good health.

The genes are TRBV30 and TRBJ1-6; D possibly corresponds to TRBD1 (6 bases). Germline V lookup: CDR1 GTSNPN, CDR2 SVGIG (reference sequence). There are 13 residues in the CDR3. V gave up 2 bases and J gave up 10 bases, with 12 bases separating them. This chain's CDR3 is CAWSLQGGSPLHF. CDR3 in DNA: TGTGCCTGGAGTCTACAGGGAGGGTCACCCCTCCACTTT.

This rearrangement joins TRBV30 to TRBJ1-1; D is unclear. CDR1 and CDR2 (germline): GTSNPN, SVGIG (reference sequence). Trimming took off 8 bases at V and 0 bases at J, with 19 bases between the two ends. CDR3 size: 15 residues. CDR3 nucleotide sequence: TGTGCCGCCAATGGAGTGATAAGATTGAACACTGAAGCTTTCTTT. It translates to CAANGVIRLNTEAFF.

The chain combines TRBV19 with TRBJ1-1; TRBD1 matches at 7 bases. The CDR3 runs to 13 residues. The germline CDR1 and CDR2 sequences are LNHDA and SQIVND (reference sequence). With V trimmed by 5 bases and J by 1 base, 1 base remained unmatched. Written as DNA, the CDR3 is TGTGCCAGTAGTGCAGGGGGGAACACTGAAGCTTTCTTT. Protein product: CASSAGGNTEAFF.

The V gene is TRBV18, the J gene TRBJ2-2; D unclear. V was trimmed by 1 base and J by 2 bases, leaving 5 bases between them. This CDR3 has 14 amino acids. Looked up from germline, CDR1 is KGHSH and CDR2 is LQKENI. The CDR3 DNA is TGTGCCAGCTCACCACTCCCTAACACCGGGGAGCTGTTTTTT. Amino acid sequence: CASSPLPNTGELFF.